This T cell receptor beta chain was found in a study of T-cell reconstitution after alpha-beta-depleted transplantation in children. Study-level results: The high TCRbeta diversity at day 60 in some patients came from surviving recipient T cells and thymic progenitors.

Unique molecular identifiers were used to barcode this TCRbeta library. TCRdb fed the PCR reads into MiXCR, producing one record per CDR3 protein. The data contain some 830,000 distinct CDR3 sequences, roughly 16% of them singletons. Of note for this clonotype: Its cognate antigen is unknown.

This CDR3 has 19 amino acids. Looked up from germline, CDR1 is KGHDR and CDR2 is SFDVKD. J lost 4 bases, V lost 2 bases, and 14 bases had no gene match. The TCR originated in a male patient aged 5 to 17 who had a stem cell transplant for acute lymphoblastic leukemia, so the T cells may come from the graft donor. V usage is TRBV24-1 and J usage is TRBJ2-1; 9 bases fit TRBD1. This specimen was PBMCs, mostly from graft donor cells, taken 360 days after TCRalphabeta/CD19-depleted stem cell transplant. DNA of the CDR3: TGTGCCACCAGTGATTCACAGGGGGCAGGAGTCCCTAATTACAATGAGCAGTTCTTC. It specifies CATSDSQGAGVPNYNEQFF.